The 25 T cell receptor beta chains below were found in one sample sequenced in a study of blood T cell repertoires in COVID-19. Assay: immunoSEQ multiplex PCR; the TCRdb copy retains only in-frame clones and omits some. Here the sample spans about 74,000 clones, 70% to 90% being singletons. The sequenced sample consisted of peripheral blood. Receptor source: a man between 70 and 80 years old with active or convalescent COVID-19.

The chain links TRBV7-2 to TRBJ1-3; D not resolved. The V gene lost 4 bases and the J gene lost 1 base, with 14 bases spanning the gap. The V gene's germline CDR1 is SGHTA and CDR2 FQGNSA. This CDR3 spans 16 amino acids. Here the CDR3 DNA reads TGTGCCAGCAGCTCTCGACACCTTTATTCTGGAAACACCATATATTTT. Protein product: CASSSRHLYSGNTIYF.

V usage is TRBV11-2 and J usage is TRBJ1-2; a possible D gene is TRBD1 (6 bases). The CDR3 contains 15 residues. Germline CDR1 and CDR2: SGHAT and FQNNGV. Trimming took off 2 bases at V and 2 bases at J, with 12 bases between the two ends. CDR3 region: CASSLTSGQNYGYTF. CDR3 sequence (DNA): TGTGCCAGCAGCTTAACTTCCGGACAGAACTATGGCTACACCTTC.

The chain carries TRBV10-3 and TRBJ2-1; 9 positions match TRBD2. Germline CDR1 is ENHRY and CDR2 is SYGVKD. V lost 0 bases to trimming and J lost 15 bases; unmatched junction nucleotides: 6. The CDR3 length is 13 residues. CDR3: CAISESLSGRPFF. CDR3 sequence (DNA): TGTGCCATCAGTGAGTCCCTTAGCGGGAGACCGTTCTTC.

Only one count was recorded for this clone. The rearrangement joins TRBV7-9 to TRBJ2-1, with D perhaps matching TRBD2 (6 bases). V was pared by 4 bases and J by 6 bases, with 16 bases between. Germline V lookup: CDR1 SEHNR, CDR2 FQNEAQ (reference sequence). The CDR3 has 15 residues. The CDR3: CASSSSRLGGNEQFF. In DNA form, the CDR3 reads TGTGCCAGCAGCTCCTCACGACTAGGAGGCAATGAGCAGTTCTTC.

The chain joins TRBV27 to TRBJ1-5; no clear D gene. Germline loops: CDR1 MNHEY, CDR2 SMNVEV (reference sequence). V lost 0 bases and J lost 5, with 5 bases in between. This CDR3 contains 13 residues. This CDR3 reads CASSLSRDQPQHF. The CDR3 bases are TGTGCCAGCAGTTTATCGCGGGATCAGCCCCAGCATTTT.

This clone was seen once. The chain couples TRBV10-2 to TRBJ1-1; D uncertain. The CDR3 covers 14 residues. V shed 3 bases and J shed 4 bases, with 12 bases lying between them. Per germline, CDR1 WSHSY and CDR2 SAAADI. DNA of the CDR3: TGCGCCAGCAGTGATGAGGCTGGTGGCACTGAAGCTTTCTTT. Translating it yields CASSDEAGGTEAFF.

The chain is built from TRBV24-1 and TRBJ1-3; TRBD1 is a possible D gene (6 bases). CDR1 and CDR2 from the germline V gene are KGHDR and SFDVKD. The CDR3 runs to 13 residues. With 4 bases removed from V and 13 bases from J, the gap between germline ends came to 16 bases. CDR3: CATSDPVRGKIYF. CDR3 bases: TGTGCCACCAGTGACCCCGTAAGGGGGAAGATATATTTT.

This chain connects TRBV10-3 to TRBJ1-3; D possibly corresponds to TRBD1 (6 bases). V dropped 4 bases and J dropped 3 bases, with 10 bases sitting between them. Germline V CDR1 and CDR2: ENHRY, SYGVKD. CDR3 size: 14 residues. This chain's CDR3 is CAISGGGFGNTIYF. CDR3 DNA sequence: TGTGCCATCAGTGGAGGGGGTTTTGGAAACACCATATATTTT.

This chain links TRBV6-1 with TRBJ1-3; D is ambiguous. V lost 3 bases and J 4 bases, leaving 10 bases between the germline ends. The CDR3 is 14 amino acids. Germline CDR1 is MNHNS and CDR2 is SASEGT. CDR3 loop: CASSDRGLGNTIYF. CDR3 in DNA: TGTGCCAGCAGTGATCGAGGGTTAGGAAACACCATATATTTT.

The J gene is TRBJ1-6, the V gene TRBV9, with 8 bases identical to TRBD1. The CDR3 spans 16 residues. After removal of 3 bases from V and 8 bases from J, the junction contained 10 bases not matched to a gene. CDR1 SGDLS and CDR2 YYNGEE come from the germline V gene. The CDR3 DNA reads as TGTGCCAGCAGCGCCGAGGACAGGGCCAGGGATTCACCCCTCCACTTT. It specifies CASSAEDRARDSPLHF.

The chain uses TRBV18 and TRBJ2-2, with TRBD1 matching over 12 bases. V shed 3 bases and J 4 bases; nucleotides not matched to a gene: 6. This CDR3 spans 17 amino acids. CDR1 and CDR2 from the germline V gene are KGHSH and LQKENI. CDR3 residues: CASSPFGTGGTTGELFF. Written as DNA, the CDR3 is TGTGCCAGCTCACCCTTCGGGACAGGGGGCACCACCGGGGAGCTGTTTTTT.

The rearrangement links TRBV7-9 to TRBJ1-2; D is uncertain. The ends were cut back, 5 bases at V and 5 bases at J, with 12 bases in the middle. CDR1 and CDR2 from the germline V gene are SEHNR and FQNEAQ (reference sequence). This CDR3 has 13 amino acids. The CDR3 loop is CASSPQPTYGYTF. The CDR3, as DNA: TGTGCCAGCAGCCCACAGCCAACGTATGGCTACACCTTC. Combining the CDR3 with reference TRBV7-9 and TRBJ1-2 gives the whole variable domain DTGVSQNPRHKITKRGQNVTFRCDPISEHNRLYWYRQTLGQGPEFLTYFQNEAQLEKSRLLSDRFSAERPKGSFSTLEIQRTEQGDSAMYLCASSPQPTYGYTFGSGTRLTVV.

The rearrangement uses TRBV12-5 and TRBJ2-1; TRBD2 matches at 11 bases. The ends lost 6 bases at V and 9 bases at J; junction bases unmatched: 10. This CDR3 contains 15 residues. Germline V gene sequence: CDR1 LGHNT, CDR2 FRNRAP. In nucleotides, the CDR3 is TGTGCTAGTGGCTTTAGCGGGAGGGCCCCAGGTGAGCAGTTCTTC. This translates into CASGFSGRAPGEQFF.

The chain links TRBV18 to TRBJ2-1; tentatively, D is TRBD2 (6 bases). The germline V gene encodes CDR1 KGHSH and CDR2 LQKENI. This CDR3 comprises 14 residues. Trimming took off 2 bases at V and 8 bases at J, with 13 bases between the two ends. The CDR3 DNA reads TGTGCCAGCTCACCATTCGGACTACGAGATGAGCAGTTCTTC. Residues: CASSPFGLRDEQFF.

The chain has TRBV6-5 and TRBJ2-1; 7 nucleotides agree with TRBD2. V was pared by 7 bases and J by 6 bases, with 9 bases of the junction left unmatched. Germline CDR1 and CDR2: MNHEY and SVGAGI. The CDR3 has 14 amino acids. The CDR3 sequence: CASTDPSGRNEQFF. The CDR3 DNA reads TGTGCCAGCACCGACCCTAGCGGCCGCAATGAGCAGTTCTTC.

The chain carries TRBV28 and TRBJ2-3; possible D gene TRBD1, 5 bases. The V end was cut by 8 bases, the J end by 7 bases, with 13 bases between. The CDR3 is made up of 12 amino acids. Germline V lookup: CDR1 MDHEN, CDR2 SYDVKM. The CDR3 DNA reads TGTGCCAGCTCCGCAGGGCGGTATACGCAGTATTTT. This codes for CASSAGRYTQYF.

The CDR3 coding sequence is TGTGCCAGCAGTCCAGAGGGACAGGGCTATGGCTACACCTTC. The encoded protein is CASSPEGQGYGYTF. The chain has TRBV27 and TRBJ1-2; 9 bases align to TRBD1. The CDR3 has 14 amino acids. Germline V gene lookup returns CDR1 MNHEY and CDR2 SMNVEV (reference sequence). V was pared by 5 bases and J by 4 bases, with 5 bases of the junction left unmatched.

The V gene is TRBV6-4, the J gene TRBJ2-3; no reliable D call. V was pared by 3 bases and J by 5 bases, with 15 bases between. The CDR3 contains 15 residues. The germline gives CDR1 MRHNA, CDR2 SNTAGT. Here the CDR3 reads CASSDAGDSGDTQYF. The CDR3 DNA sequence: TGTGCCAGCAGTGATGCCGGCGATTCGGGAGATACGCAGTATTTT.

The chain recombines TRBV18 with TRBJ2-1; 9 bases are a match to TRBD2. This CDR3 has 15 residues. CDR1 and CDR2 from the germline V gene are KGHSH and LQKENI. J gave up 6 bases and V 1 base, and 4 bases lay outside the gene matches. The chain's CDR3 is CASSPQLAGVNEQFF. The DNA of the CDR3 is TGTGCCAGCTCACCACAATTAGCGGGAGTCAATGAGCAGTTCTTC.

This clone was detected only once. The chain couples TRBV6-5 to TRBJ1-1, with 11 positions matching TRBD1. CDR3 length: 14 residues. Trimming cost V 8 bases and J 8 bases; bases outside gene matches: 10. From germline, CDR1 is MNHEY and CDR2 SVGAGI. This chain's CDR3 is CASESLRTGGEAFF. In DNA form, the CDR3 reads TGTGCCAGCGAGTCCCTCAGGACAGGGGGCGAAGCTTTCTTT.

This clone was counted between two and nine times. J is TRBJ2-1 and V is TRBV19; tentative D call: TRBD2 (6 bases). CDR1 and CDR2 (germline): LNHDA, SQIVND (reference sequence). The V gene lost 3 bases and the J gene lost 2 bases, with 11 bases spanning the gap. The CDR3 is made up of 15 amino acids. CDR3 sequence reads: CASSMAGLPYNEQFF. The CDR3 DNA follows: TGTGCCAGTAGTATGGCGGGACTTCCCTACAATGAGCAGTTCTTC.

The rearrangement joins TRBV29-1 to TRBJ2-7, with TRBD2 matching over 7 bases. CDR1 SQVTM and CDR2 ANQGSEA come from the germline V gene. This CDR3 has 13 amino acids. Losses at the gene ends were 7 bases for V and 2 bases for J; bases not matched to a gene: 8. Written as DNA, the CDR3 is TGCAGCGGAGGTAGCGGGTCTGCCTACGAGCAGTACTTC. Residues: CSGGSGSAYEQYF.

Here the CDR3 reads CASSPTGGYTF. The CDR3 DNA reads TGTGCCAGCAGTCCCACAGGGGGCTACACCTTC. The gene calls are TRBV28 and TRBJ1-2; a weak D match, TRBD1 (6 bases). The V gene's germline CDR1 is MDHEN and CDR2 SYDVKM. With 5 bases removed from V and 8 bases from J, the gap between germline ends came to 9 bases. This CDR3 has 11 amino acids.

The chain's CDR3 is CASSQGDSHTQYF. The CDR3 bases are TGCGCCAGCAGCCAAGGCGACTCCCATACGCAGTATTTT. This chain joins TRBV4-1 and TRBJ2-3, with D unresolved. CDR3 length: 13 amino acids. Trimming took off 1 base at V and 7 bases at J, with 9 bases between the two ends. Per germline, CDR1 MGHRA and CDR2 YSYEKL.

This chain uses TRBV5-4 with TRBJ2-7; D is possibly TRBD1 (6 bases). Germline V gene data show CDR1 as SGHNT and CDR2 as YYREEE (reference sequence). The V and J ends lost 1 base and 2 bases respectively, with 7 bases between them. This CDR3 region has 13 residues. The CDR3 DNA sequence: TGTGCCAGCAGCTTGACAGGGCCCTACGAGCAGTACTTC. It translates to CASSLTGPYEQYF.